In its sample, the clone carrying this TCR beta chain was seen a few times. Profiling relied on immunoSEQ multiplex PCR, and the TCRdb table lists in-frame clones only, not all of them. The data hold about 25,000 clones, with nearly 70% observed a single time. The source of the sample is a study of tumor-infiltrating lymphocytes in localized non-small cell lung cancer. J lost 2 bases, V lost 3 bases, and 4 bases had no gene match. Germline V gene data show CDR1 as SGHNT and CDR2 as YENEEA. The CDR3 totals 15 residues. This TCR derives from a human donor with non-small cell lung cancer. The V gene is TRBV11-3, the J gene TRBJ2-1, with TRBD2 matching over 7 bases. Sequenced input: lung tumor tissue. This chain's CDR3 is CASSLGGGTYNEQFF. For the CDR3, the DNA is TGTGCCAGCAGCTTGGGGGGAGGGACCTACAATGAGCAGTTCTTC.